These 19 T cell receptor beta chains originate from one sample sequenced in a study of shared clonotypes between healthy human individuals (dated by TCRdb to the early 2020s). The method was the immunoSEQ multiplex PCR assay. Entries here come from immuneACCESS through TCRdb and include only in-frame sequences with V and J called. Some clones fail to appear in such tables; in the studies checked, an unresolved V gene covers under half of the shortfall, and the cause of the remainder is unknown. The sample profile shows 400,000 to 600,000 clones; more than 75% of them were found once. Clones ranked in the top ten supply around 14% of the sample. Specimen: PBMCs. All receptors derive from a woman aged 40 to 50 in good health. Some clones in this sample may be carry-over from other donors' samples.

The V call is TRBV5-1, the J call TRBJ1-1, with 11 bases fitting TRBD1. J gave up 10 bases and V 5 bases, and 25 bases lay outside the gene matches. The germline gives CDR1 SGHRS, CDR2 YFSETQ. The CDR3 spans 19 residues. The CDR3 sequence is CASSTLPGQGESRVVGAFF. In nucleotides, the CDR3 is TGCGCCAGCAGTACCCTACCGGGACAGGGGGAGTCTCGGGTAGTCGGAGCTTTCTTT.

This clone was counted between two and nine times. The chain recombines TRBV19 with TRBJ2-7, with D possibly called TRBD1 or TRBD2 (5 bases each). Trimming removed 5 bases from V and 7 bases from J, with 12 bases in between. CDR1 LNHDA and CDR2 SQIVND come from the germline V gene (reference sequence). The length of the CDR3 is 12 residues. The CDR3 DNA follows: TGTGCCAGTAGTTACCGGGACGATGAGCAGTACTTC. This codes for CASSYRDDEQYF.

The rearrangement uses TRBV4-1 and TRBJ2-7; no firm D call. This CDR3 is 14 amino acids long. V lost 1 base, J lost 2 bases, and 9 bases lay in between. Looked up from germline, CDR1 is MGHRA and CDR2 is YSYEKL. CDR3: CASSQGVSTYEQYF. CDR3 nucleotide sequence: TGCGCCAGCAGCCAAGGGGTTAGCACCTACGAGCAGTACTTC.

V and J are TRBV28 and TRBJ2-7, with D unresolved. The germline V and J ends were trimmed by 1 base and 4 bases, with 5 bases remaining between them. Germline V lookup: CDR1 MDHEN, CDR2 SYDVKM. This CDR3 contains 12 residues. The CDR3 DNA sequence: TGTGCCAGCAGTTTATCGTATTACGAGCAGTACTTC. The encoded protein is CASSLSYYEQYF.

CDR3 region: CASSLGVDLTF. In nucleotides, the CDR3 is TGTGCCAGCAGTCTCGGCGTGGACCTCACCTTC. The chain couples TRBV6-5 to TRBJ1-2, with D hard to call. Trimming removed 5 bases at V and 13 bases at J, with 14 bases between. Germline-derived CDR1 and CDR2 are MNHEY and SVGAGI. CDR3 length: 11 amino acids.

The gene calls are TRBV18 and TRBJ1-5, with 8 bases that match TRBD1. This CDR3 comprises 14 residues. Germline V gene data show CDR1 as KGHSH and CDR2 as LQKENI. V trimming: 4 bases; J trimming: 3 bases; junction bases outside the gene matches: 2. The CDR3 DNA is TGTGCCAGCTCACTGGACAGGGCCAATCAGCCCCAGCATTTT. As protein: CASSLDRANQPQHF.

The chain carries TRBV18 and TRBJ2-3, with D tentatively TRBD2 (6 bases). This CDR3 is built from 12 residues. In germline, CDR1 is KGHSH, CDR2 LQKENI. The V end lost 3 bases, the J end lost 10 bases, and 11 bases lay between the germline ends. CDR3 amino acids: CASSPQLAAQYF. In DNA form, the CDR3 reads TGTGCCAGCTCACCCCAACTAGCTGCGCAGTATTTT. The full variable domain, completed using reference TRBV18 and TRBJ2-3, is NAGVMQNPRHLVRRRGQEARLRCSPMKGHSHVYWYRQLPEEGLKFMVYLQKENIIDESGMPKERFSAEFPKEGPSILRIQQVVRGDSAAYFCASSPQLAAQYFGPGTRLTVL.

This clone has only one observation. This chain joins TRBV9 and TRBJ2-5, with D uncertain. The DNA matches TRBJ2-7 better at its end, which makes the J call doubtful. The CDR3 length is 13 residues. Germline CDR1 reads SGDLS; CDR2 reads YYNGEE. This CDR3 is CASSVIDGYEQYF. CDR3 coding DNA: TGTGCCAGCAGCGTGATTGATGGTTACGAGCAGTACTTC.

V is TRBV2 and J is TRBJ1-5; D perhaps matches TRBD1 (5 bases). Per the germline V gene, CDR1 is SNHLY and CDR2 is FYNNEI. The CDR3 has 13 residues. The V end lost 1 base, the J end lost 10 bases, and 11 bases lay between the germline ends. Here the CDR3 reads CASSEVGRVPQHF. The CDR3 coding sequence is TGTGCCAGCAGTGAAGTAGGCAGGGTTCCCCAGCATTTT.

V is TRBV7-3 and J is TRBJ2-1, with TRBD2 matching over 9 bases. Germline V gives CDR1 SGHTA, CDR2 FQGTGA. There are 14 residues in the CDR3. With 5 bases clipped from V and 5 bases from J, the junction kept 4 bases outside the gene matches. CDR3 in amino acids: CASSPGLANNEQFF. The CDR3 nucleotides read TGTGCCAGCAGCCCGGGACTAGCAAACAATGAGCAGTTCTTC.

The chain employs TRBV28 and TRBJ1-5; possibly TRBD1 for D (5 bases). Germline CDR1 and CDR2: MDHEN and SYDVKM. This CDR3 has 16 residues. The V end lost 7 bases, the J end lost 1 base, and 17 bases lay between the germline ends. CDR3 coding DNA: TGTGCCAGCACTTGGGGCGGGGGAGCAAGCAATCAGCCCCAGCATTTT. Translation: CASTWGGGASNQPQHF.

This clone was seen a single time. The CDR3, as DNA: TGTGCCAGCAGCGTCCGGGAGGGAAGCACAGATACGCAGTATTTT. Protein: CASSVREGSTDTQYF. This chain uses TRBV9 with TRBJ2-3, with 8 bases fitting TRBD2. J was trimmed by 0 bases and V by 2 bases; bases with no gene match: 2. CDR1 SGDLS and CDR2 YYNGEE come from the germline V gene. The CDR3 has 15 amino acids.

The chain is built from TRBV6-5 and TRBJ2-7; 8 bases fit TRBD2. CDR3 size: 14 residues. V was pared by 6 bases and J by 0 bases, with 4 bases of the junction left unmatched. Germline loops: CDR1 MNHEY, CDR2 SVGAGI. CDR3 nucleotide sequence: TGTGCCAGCAGAGCGGGGGATGGCTCCTACGAGCAGTACTTC. Its translation: CASRAGDGSYEQYF.

This sequence joins TRBV6-1 and TRBJ1-3, with D hard to call. Germline loops: CDR1 MNHNS, CDR2 SASEGT. V was pared by 2 bases and J by 0 bases, with 8 bases between. The CDR3 sequence is 15 residues long. The CDR3 is CASSEFPTSGNTIYF. The CDR3 nucleotides are TGTGCCAGCAGTGAATTCCCGACCTCTGGAAACACCATATATTTT.

The chain couples TRBV5-1 to TRBJ2-5; D remains unclear. The CDR3 is 13 residues long. The germline V and J ends were trimmed by 2 bases and 4 bases, with 9 bases remaining between them. CDR1 and CDR2 (germline): SGHRS, YFSETQ. CDR3 protein: CASSFGVSETQYF. DNA for the CDR3: TGCGCCAGCAGCTTTGGGGTTTCAGAGACCCAGTACTTC.

J is TRBJ2-3 and V is TRBV20-1; D possibly corresponds to TRBD1 (5 bases). Germline CDR1 and CDR2: DFQATT and SNEGSKA (reference sequence). V lost 8 bases, J lost 10 bases, and 16 bases lay in between. The CDR3 totals 11 residues. As DNA, the CDR3 is TGCAGTTACCCAGGGTATTCCTCGCAGTATTTT. Protein: CSYPGYSSQYF.

The chain links TRBV4-1 to TRBJ2-7; no clear D. The CDR3 consists of 15 residues. Trimming shortened V by 1 base and J by 2 bases, and 12 bases separated the two germline ends. Germline V gene data show CDR1 as MGHRA and CDR2 as YSYEKL. As DNA, the CDR3 is TGCGCCAGCAGCCAAGTGCCCCAGGAGACCTACGAGCAGTACTTC. The encoded protein is CASSQVPQETYEQYF.

This rearrangement joins TRBV5-1 to TRBJ2-7; 9 bases are a match to TRBD2. This CDR3 spans 15 amino acids. Germline V gene sequence: CDR1 SGHRS, CDR2 YFSETQ. The V segment lost 3 bases and the J segment 2 bases; nucleotides outside the gene matches: 6. CDR3 residues: CASSSNSGGAYEQYF. CDR3 DNA: TGCGCCAGCAGCTCCAATAGCGGGGGAGCCTACGAGCAGTACTTC.

This chain links TRBV19 with TRBJ2-2; TRBD1 matches at 10 bases. There are 16 residues in the CDR3. The V gene's germline CDR1 is LNHDA and CDR2 SQIVND (reference sequence). J gave up 5 bases and V 3 bases, and 6 bases lay outside the gene matches. The CDR3 loop reads CASSIIRDRGTGELFF. In DNA form, the CDR3 reads TGTGCCAGTAGTATCATCCGGGACAGGGGAACCGGGGAGCTGTTTTTT.